This paragraph covers one T cell receptor beta chain sequence. The V gene's germline CDR1 is SQVTM and CDR2 ANQGSEA. There are 15 residues in the CDR3. V was clipped by 5 bases and J by 2 bases; unmatched bases: 12. A multiplex PCR was run with 60 Vbeta primers and 13 Jbeta primers. Clones were sequenced by immunoSEQ multiplex PCR, and TCRdb holds only the in-frame ones, with some missing. The profile covers 150,000 to 200,000 clones, with approximately 86% appearing a single time and approximately 2% taken by the ten largest. The data originate from a study of cytomegalovirus exposure and HLA in healthy donors.

This clonotype was obtained from a woman between 18 and 29 years old in good health and CMV-seronegative. The V gene is TRBV29-1, the J gene TRBJ2-7; 7 bases line up with TRBD1. The specimen sequenced was PBMCs. CDR3 bases: TGCAGCGTTACTCCAACCGGGACAGCCACCTACGAGCAGTACTTC. This gives the protein CSVTPTGTATYEQYF.